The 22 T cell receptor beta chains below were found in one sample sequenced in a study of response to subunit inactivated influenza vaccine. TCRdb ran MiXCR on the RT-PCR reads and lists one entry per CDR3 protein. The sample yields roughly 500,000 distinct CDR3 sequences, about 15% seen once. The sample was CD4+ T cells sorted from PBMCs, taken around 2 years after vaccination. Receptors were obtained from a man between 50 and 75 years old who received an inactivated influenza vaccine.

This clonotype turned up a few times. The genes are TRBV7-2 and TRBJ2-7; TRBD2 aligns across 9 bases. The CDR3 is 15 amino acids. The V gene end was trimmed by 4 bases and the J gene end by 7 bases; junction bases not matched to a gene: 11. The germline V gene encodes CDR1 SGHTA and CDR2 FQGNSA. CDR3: CASSSVAGVSGEQYF. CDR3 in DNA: TGTGCCAGCAGCTCGGTAGCGGGAGTTTCGGGTGAGCAGTACTTC.

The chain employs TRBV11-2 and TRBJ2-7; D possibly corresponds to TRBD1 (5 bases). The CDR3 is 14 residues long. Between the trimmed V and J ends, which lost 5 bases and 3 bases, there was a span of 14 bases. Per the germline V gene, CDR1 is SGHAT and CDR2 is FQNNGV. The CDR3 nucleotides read TGTGCCAGCAGCAAGGACCTCAGGGTCTACGAGCAGTACTTC. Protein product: CASSKDLRVYEQYF.

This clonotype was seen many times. The CDR3 DNA reads as TGTGCCACCAGTGGAAGAGGGACTAGCTTTTTGAAGGGGGGAGATACGCAGTATTTT. Its translation: CATSGRGTSFLKGGDTQYF. The chain is built from TRBV24-1 and TRBJ2-3; 9 positions agree with TRBD2. There are 19 residues in the CDR3. Germline V gene sequence: CDR1 KGHDR, CDR2 SFDVKD. V gave up 5 bases and J gave up 5 bases; unmatched junction bases: 19.

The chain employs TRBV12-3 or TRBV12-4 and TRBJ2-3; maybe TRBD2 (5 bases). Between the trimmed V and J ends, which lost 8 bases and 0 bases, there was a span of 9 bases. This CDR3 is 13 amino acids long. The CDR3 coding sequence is TGTGCCAGCGGTCGGACTAGCACAGATACGCAGTATTTT. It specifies CASGRTSTDTQYF.

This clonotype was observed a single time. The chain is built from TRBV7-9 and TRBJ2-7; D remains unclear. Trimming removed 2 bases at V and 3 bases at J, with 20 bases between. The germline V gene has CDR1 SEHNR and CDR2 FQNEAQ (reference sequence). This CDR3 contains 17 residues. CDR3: CASSLSTGQPRGYEQYF. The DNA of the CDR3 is TGTGCCAGCAGCTTATCCACCGGGCAGCCCCGAGGCTACGAGCAGTACTTC.

In DNA form, the CDR3 reads TGCAGTGCTTACAGGGGTTCCTCCTACGAGCAGTACTTC. As protein: CSAYRGSSYEQYF. The V gene is TRBV20-1, the J gene TRBJ2-7, with 7 bases aligning to TRBD1. Germline CDR1 reads DFQATT; CDR2 reads SNEGSKA (reference sequence). This CDR3 contains 13 residues. V gave up 5 bases and J gave up 0 bases; unmatched junction bases: 4.

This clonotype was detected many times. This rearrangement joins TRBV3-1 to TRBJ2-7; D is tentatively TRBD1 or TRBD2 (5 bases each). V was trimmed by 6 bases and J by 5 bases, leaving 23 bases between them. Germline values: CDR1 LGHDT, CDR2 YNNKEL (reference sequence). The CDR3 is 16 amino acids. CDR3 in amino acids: CASSRYGAGSFDEQYF. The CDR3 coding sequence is TGTGCCAGCAGTAGATACGGGGCAGGGAGTTTCGACGAGCAGTACTTC.

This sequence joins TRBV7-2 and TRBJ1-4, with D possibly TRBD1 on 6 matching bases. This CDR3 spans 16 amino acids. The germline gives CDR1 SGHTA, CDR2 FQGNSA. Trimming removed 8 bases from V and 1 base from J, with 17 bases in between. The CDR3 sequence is CASRAGGAGTNEKLFF. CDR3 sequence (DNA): TGTGCCAGCCGCGCTGGGGGGGCCGGAACTAATGAAAAACTGTTTTTT.

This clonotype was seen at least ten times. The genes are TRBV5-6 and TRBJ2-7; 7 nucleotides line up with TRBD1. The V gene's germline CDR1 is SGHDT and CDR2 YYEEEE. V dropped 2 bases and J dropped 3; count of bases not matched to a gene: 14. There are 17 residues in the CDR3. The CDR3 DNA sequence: TGTGCCAGCAGCTTCCCGCAGGGGGATAGCGTCCTCTACGAGCAGTACTTC. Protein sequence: CASSFPQGDSVLYEQYF.

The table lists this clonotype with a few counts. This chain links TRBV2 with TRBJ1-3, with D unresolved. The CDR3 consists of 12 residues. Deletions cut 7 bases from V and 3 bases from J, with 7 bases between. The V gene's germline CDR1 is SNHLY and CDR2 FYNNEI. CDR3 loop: CASMSHGNTIYF. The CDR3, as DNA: TGTGCCAGCATGAGTCATGGAAACACCATATATTTT.

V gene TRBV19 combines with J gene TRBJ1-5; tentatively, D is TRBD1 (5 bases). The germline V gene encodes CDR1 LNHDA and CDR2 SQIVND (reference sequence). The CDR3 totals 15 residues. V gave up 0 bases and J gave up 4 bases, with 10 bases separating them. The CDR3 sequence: CASSIEPGQNQPQHF. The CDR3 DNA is TGTGCCAGTAGTATAGAGCCAGGGCAAAATCAGCCCCAGCATTTT. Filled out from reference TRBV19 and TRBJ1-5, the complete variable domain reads DGGITQSPKYLFRKEGQNVTLSCEQNLNHDAMYWYRQDPGQGLRLIYYSQIVNDFQKGDIAEGYSVSREKKESFPLTVTSAQKNPTAFYLCASSIEPGQNQPQHFGDGTRLSIL.

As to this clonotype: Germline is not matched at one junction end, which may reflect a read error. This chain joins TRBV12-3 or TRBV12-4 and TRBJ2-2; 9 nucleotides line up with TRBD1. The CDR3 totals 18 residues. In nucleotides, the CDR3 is TGTACCAGCAGTTTTAACAGGGGGCACTCATCGAACACCGGGGAGCTGTTTTTT. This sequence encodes CTSSFNRGHSSNTGELFF.

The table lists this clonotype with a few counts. The CDR3 DNA reads TGCAGTGCTAGACTAGCGGGGGCCACCAGCAGGTCCTACGAGCAGTACTTC. Its protein product is CSARLAGATSRSYEQYF. The rearrangement uses TRBV20-1 and TRBJ2-7; 10 bases are a match to TRBD2. With 2 bases clipped from V and 1 base from J, the junction kept 11 bases outside the gene matches. This CDR3 comprises 17 residues. The V gene's germline CDR1 is DFQATT and CDR2 SNEGSKA (reference sequence).

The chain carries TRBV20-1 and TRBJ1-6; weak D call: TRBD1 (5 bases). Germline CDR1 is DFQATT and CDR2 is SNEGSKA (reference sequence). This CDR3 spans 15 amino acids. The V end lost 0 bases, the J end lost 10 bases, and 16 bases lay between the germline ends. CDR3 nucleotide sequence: TGCAGTGCTAGAGACCCCTCGGGGGGAGGATCACCCCTCCACTTT. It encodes CSARDPSGGGSPLHF.

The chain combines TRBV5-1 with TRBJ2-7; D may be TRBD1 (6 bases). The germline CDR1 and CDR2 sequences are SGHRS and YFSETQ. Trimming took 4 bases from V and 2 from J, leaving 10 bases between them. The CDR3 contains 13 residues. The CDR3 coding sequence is TGCGCCAGCAGCGTGGACAGTACCTACGAGCAGTACTTC. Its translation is CASSVDSTYEQYF.

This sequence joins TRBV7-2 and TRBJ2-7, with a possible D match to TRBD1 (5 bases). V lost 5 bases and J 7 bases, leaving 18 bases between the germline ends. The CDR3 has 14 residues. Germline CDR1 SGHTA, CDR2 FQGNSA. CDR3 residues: CASSPVQGLSEQYF. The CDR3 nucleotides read TGTGCCAGCAGCCCCGTGCAGGGTCTTAGTGAGCAGTACTTC. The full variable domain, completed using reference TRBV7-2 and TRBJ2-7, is GAGVSQSPSNKVTEKGKDVELRCDPISGHTALYWYRQSLGQGLEFLIYFQGNSAPDKSGLPSDRFSAERTGGSVSTLTIQRTQQEDSAVYLCASSPVQGLSEQYFGPGTRLTVT.

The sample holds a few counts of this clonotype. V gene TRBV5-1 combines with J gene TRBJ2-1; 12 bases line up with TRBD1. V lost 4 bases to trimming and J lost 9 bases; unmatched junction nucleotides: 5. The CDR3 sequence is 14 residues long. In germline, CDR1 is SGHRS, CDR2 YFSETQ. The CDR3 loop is CASSAGTGGGEQFF. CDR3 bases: TGCGCCAGCAGCGCCGGGACAGGGGGCGGTGAGCAGTTCTTC.

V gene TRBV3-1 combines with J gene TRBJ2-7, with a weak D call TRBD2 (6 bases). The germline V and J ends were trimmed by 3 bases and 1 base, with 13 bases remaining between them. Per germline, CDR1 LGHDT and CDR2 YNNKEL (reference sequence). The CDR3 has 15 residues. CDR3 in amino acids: CASSQTWRGSYEQYF. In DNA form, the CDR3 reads TGTGCCAGCAGCCAGACCTGGCGGGGATCCTACGAGCAGTACTTC.

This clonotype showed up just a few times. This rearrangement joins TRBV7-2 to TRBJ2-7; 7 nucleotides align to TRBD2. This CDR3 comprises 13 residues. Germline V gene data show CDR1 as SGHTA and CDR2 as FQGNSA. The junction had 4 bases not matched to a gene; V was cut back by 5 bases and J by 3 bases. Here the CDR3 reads CASSVSSGYEQYF. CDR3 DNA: TGTGCCAGCAGCGTGTCTAGCGGCTACGAGCAGTACTTC.

The DNA for the CDR3 is TGCAGTGCTACCTCCTACGAGCAGTACTTC. Translating gives CSATSYEQYF. The chain recombines TRBV20-1 with TRBJ2-7; D uncertain. This CDR3 is 10 amino acids long. V was trimmed by 4 bases and J by 0 bases, leaving 1 base between them. CDR1 is DFQATT and CDR2 is SNEGSKA in the germline V gene (reference sequence).

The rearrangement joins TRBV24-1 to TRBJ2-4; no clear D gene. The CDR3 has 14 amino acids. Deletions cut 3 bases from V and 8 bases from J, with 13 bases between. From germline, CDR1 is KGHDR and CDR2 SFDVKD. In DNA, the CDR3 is TGTGCCACCAGTGATAATTGGGATTCGGACATTCAGTACTTC. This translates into CATSDNWDSDIQYF.

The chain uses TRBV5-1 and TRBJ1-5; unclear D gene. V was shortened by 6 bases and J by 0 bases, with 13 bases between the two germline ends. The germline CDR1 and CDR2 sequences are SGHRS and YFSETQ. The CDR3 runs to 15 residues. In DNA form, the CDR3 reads TGCGCCAGCAATGTAAGCGTGGGTAGCAATCAGCCCCAGCATTTT. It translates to CASNVSVGSNQPQHF.